This TCR beta chain stems from a study of T-cell memory formation after mild COVID-19 (TCRdb year 2021). Study-wide context: Most TCR sequence clusters were specific to one of the two donors. In a couple of donors, T-cell clones that expanded and contracted after mild COVID-19 were tracked by sequencing TCRalpha and TCRbeta repertoires over time. The cohort was made up of two young adult volunteers, one female and one male, who were previously healthy. Overall study results and their limits: Contracting CD4+ clones turned up mainly in the CM and EM memory subsets, whereas EMRA was where CD8+ clones were enriched. From day 15 to 85, contracting clones showed balanced CD4/CD8 phenotypes, whereas a second wave of clones that expanded from day 15 to 37 leaned towards CD4+. SARS-CoV-2 specificity was not confirmed for the second-wave clones peaking on day 37. Only a couple of mild cases were covered in the study, and larger cohorts including severe cases with pre-infection samples were considered necessary. The detection of some responding clones in pre-infection memory suggests that pre-existing cross-reactive memory T cells joined the SARS-CoV-2 response.

Ficoll-Paque density gradient centrifugation was the method used to isolate PBMCs. The data were produced on an Illumina NovaSeq 6000. TCRalpha and TCRbeta cDNA libraries were constructed by 5'RACE with constant-segment primers, with sample barcodes and unique molecular identifiers being introduced. RNA was extracted from every sample with Trizol reagent. Libraries were amplified in two PCR steps, with a second sample barcode and Illumina TruSeq adapters added in the second step. Sequencing of libraries was performed on an Illumina NovaSeq with 2 x 150 bp paired-end reads. The study's processing was this. The reads were demultiplexed and collapsed into UMI-guided consensus sequences using migec v1.2.7. Using mixcr v2.1.11, UMI consensuses were aligned to TRA and TRB V and J templates and then assembled into clonotypes. Expanded or contracted clonotypes were those called significant by both edgeR and NoisET, with noise models trained on biological replicates. For edgeR calls, a false discovery rate-adjusted p below 0.01 and a log2 fold-change threshold of 1 were applied. As an exploratory analysis of dynamics, PCA with hierarchical clustering was applied to max-normalized trajectories of the 1000 most abundant clonotypes. Separately sequenced CD4+ and CD8+ repertoires were used to assign a CD4 or CD8 phenotype to each responding clone. The public reads were reanalyzed by TCRdb: fastp trimming at Q25, MiXCR alignment, in-frame beta chains only. Each CDR3 protein gets just one entry, which takes the most common genes and DNA from the rows behind it. TCRdb's processing, not the authors', yielded these V and J calls. The table for this sample lists about 430,000 distinct CDR3 sequences; more than 20% of them were counted only once. The ten largest make up roughly 9.7% of the sample.

CDR1 and CDR2 were assigned from the germline V gene (reference sequence) as LGHDT and YNNKEL. V is cut by 4 bases and J by 7 bases, and the space between the germline ends is 13 bases. The CDR3 goes from the cysteine to the phenylalanine over 13 residues. Of all the DNA, just the CDR3 is kept, 39 bases in frame from base 1. In the case of this clonotype: Its antigen remains unidentified. Base-call qualities are not available, and no considerably larger clone is one nucleotide away.

The clonotype originates from an adult woman who had mild COVID-19 (a few samples of this study predate the infection). The sample titles of this study are shuffled in the database, so cell type and time point are left out; the donor was told from shared clones. The chain is assembled from TRBV3-1 and TRBJ2-5, with the D gene not confidently named. The sequenced material came from PBMCs or a T cell subset sorted from them (not recorded which). The sequenced DNA: TGTGCCAGCAGCCCTGATCAAGAGAGGACCCAGTACTTC. The translation is CASSPDQERTQYF.